These 31 T cell receptor beta chains were all obtained from the same sample, sequenced in a study of early T cells in non-severe SARS-CoV-2 infection. A single record per CDR3 protein comes from TCRdb applying MiXCR to the 5' RACE reads. The repertoire holds tens of thousands of distinct CDR3 sequences, with around 4.3% as singletons. Sequencing was carried out using whole blood. These receptors came from an adult who was a healthcare worker with PCR-confirmed SARS-CoV-2 infection or an uninfected control (not recorded which).

This clonotype was detected many times. V gene TRBV7-2 combines with J gene TRBJ2-3; 12 nucleotides align to TRBD2. The junction had 8 bases not matched to a gene; V was cut back by 1 base and J by 3 bases. This CDR3 has 18 residues. Germline V gene data show CDR1 as SGHTA and CDR2 as FQGNSA. CDR3 bases: TGTGCCAGCAGCTTAGTTCGAACTAGCGGGAGGAGGACAGATACGCAGTATTTT. Its translation is CASSLVRTSGRRTDTQYF. The complete variable domain, with remaining parts taken from reference TRBV7-2 and TRBJ2-3, reads GAGVSQSPSNKVTEKGKDVELRCDPISGHTALYWYRQSLGQGLEFLIYFQGNSAPDKSGLPSDRFSAERTGGSVSTLTIQRTQQEDSAVYLCASSLVRTSGRRTDTQYFGPGTRLTVL.

This clonotype was observed many times. This chain links TRBV7-2 with TRBJ1-2, with TRBD1 as a possible D gene (5 bases). CDR3 length equals 13 residues. CDR1 SGHTA and CDR2 FQGNSA come from the germline V gene. V was cut by 5 bases and J by 8 bases, with 15 bases left in between. The CDR3 spells CASSPDRSIGYTF. The CDR3 DNA sequence: TGTGCCAGCAGCCCAGACAGATCTATAGGCTACACCTTC.

This clonotype has a handful of counts. V gene TRBV29-1 combines with J gene TRBJ2-3; no definite D call. Trimming left V 4 bases short and J 3 bases short, with 17 bases between. The germline gives CDR1 SQVTM, CDR2 ANQGSEA. The CDR3 consists of 15 residues. The CDR3 loop is CSVGVGRELTDTQYF. For the CDR3, the DNA is TGCAGCGTTGGGGTGGGCCGTGAGTTGACAGATACGCAGTATTTT.

This clonotype was seen at least ten times. The genes are TRBV7-9 and TRBJ1-1; D unresolved. Trimming removed 7 bases from V and 1 base from J, with 10 bases in between. CDR3 size: 13 residues. From germline, CDR1 is SEHNR and CDR2 FQNEAQ (reference sequence). CDR3: CASTNPGNTEAFF. The CDR3 DNA reads as TGTGCCAGCACCAATCCGGGGAACACTGAAGCTTTCTTT.

This clonotype was counted many times. The chain links TRBV5-6 to TRBJ2-1; unclear D gene. Per the germline V gene, CDR1 is SGHDT and CDR2 is YYEEEE. The CDR3 totals 13 residues. The V end was cut by 1 base, the J end by 10 bases, with 12 bases between. The CDR3 sequence: CASSLYVSGEQFF. Here the CDR3 DNA reads TGTGCCAGCAGCTTGTACGTCTCTGGGGAGCAGTTCTTC.

The rearrangement links TRBV28 to TRBJ2-7, with 11 bases fitting TRBD1. V shed 5 bases, J shed 9 bases, and the junction held 9 bases outside the gene matches. Germline V gene lookup returns CDR1 MDHEN and CDR2 SYDVKM. The CDR3 sequence is 14 residues long. The CDR3 is CASSRTGGRMPQYF. The CDR3 nucleotides are TGTGCCAGCAGTCGGACAGGGGGCCGGATGCCGCAGTACTTC.

In its sample, this clonotype was seen a few times. The chain couples TRBV6-2 or TRBV6-3 to TRBJ2-7; no reliable D call. V shed 1 base and J shed 4 bases, with 5 bases lying between them. Looked up from germline, CDR1 is MNHEY and CDR2 is SVGEGT. The CDR3 is 12 residues long. CDR3 DNA sequence: TGTGCCAGCAGTTACTACGGATACGAGCAGTACTTC. Amino acids: CASSYYGYEQYF.

This clonotype was seen many times. The chain combines TRBV28 with TRBJ2-4; 10 positions match TRBD1. With 6 bases clipped from V and 7 bases from J, the junction kept 15 bases outside the gene matches. CDR1 is MDHEN, CDR2 SYDVKM, per germline. The CDR3 loop spans 17 amino acids. The CDR3 DNA sequence: TGTGCCAGCAGATGGACAGGGGGAAGTAGTCGCGGGAACATTCAGTACTTC. This translates into CASRWTGGSSRGNIQYF. The entire variable domain, with the rest obtained from reference TRBV28 and TRBJ2-4, is as follows: DVKVTQSSRYLVKRTGEKVFLECVQDMDHENMFWYRQDPGLGLRLIYFSYDVKMKEKGDIPEGYSVSREKKERFSLILESASTNQTSMYLCASRWTGGSSRGNIQYFGAGTRLSVL.

This clonotype occurred many times. J is TRBJ1-3 and V is TRBV12-3 or TRBV12-4, with TRBD1 matching 10 bases. The CDR3 extends over 17 amino acids. The J segment lost 2 bases and the V segment lost 5 bases, leaving 9 bases of the junction unmatched. The CDR3 is CASSRQIGQGAGNTIYF. The DNA of the CDR3 is TGTGCCAGCAGTCGTCAAATCGGACAGGGGGCTGGAAACACCATATATTTT.

This clonotype was detected many times. The V and J genes are TRBV29-1 and TRBJ2-7; 10 bases match TRBD2. This CDR3 spans 13 amino acids. Germline V gives CDR1 SQVTM, CDR2 ANQGSEA. J gave up 2 bases and V 7 bases, and 5 bases lay outside the gene matches. The CDR3: CSGVAGGTYEQYF. CDR3 nucleotides: TGCAGCGGGGTAGCGGGGGGCACCTACGAGCAGTACTTC.

This clonotype showed up just a few times. This chain links TRBV7-9 with TRBJ1-5; a possible D gene is TRBD1 (5 bases). V was pared by 1 base and J by 6 bases, with 13 bases between. The CDR3 covers 15 residues. CDR1 and CDR2 from the germline V gene are SEHNR and FQNEAQ (reference sequence). CDR3 DNA sequence: TGTGCCAGCAGCTTAGGAGGGGCGCGAGGTCAGCCCCAGCATTTT. Translated: CASSLGGARGQPQHF.

This clonotype has at least ten counts. The chain links TRBV5-1 to TRBJ1-5; D uncertain. This CDR3 has 14 amino acids. The V gene lost 4 bases and the J gene lost 5 bases, with 13 bases spanning the gap. Germline values: CDR1 SGHRS, CDR2 YFSETQ. CDR3 residues: CASSLYPADQPQHF. CDR3 coding DNA: TGCGCCAGCAGCCTATACCCGGCGGATCAGCCCCAGCATTTT.

This clonotype has more than one count but fewer than ten. Germline is not matched at one junction end, which may reflect a read error. The rearrangement joins TRBV10-3 to TRBJ2-7; 12 bases are shared with TRBD1. Germline assignment: CDR1 ENHRY and CDR2 SYGVKD. This CDR3 region has 20 residues. The DNA for the CDR3 is TGTGTCATCAGTGGCCGCCCGGGACAGGGGGCCCGAGTGGACTACTACGAGCAGTACTTC. The encoded protein is CVISGRPGQGARVDYYEQYF.

This clonotype occurred a few times. The chain recombines TRBV20-1 with TRBJ2-7, with 10 bases that match TRBD1. V lost 3 bases and J lost 2; bases outside the gene matches: 7. CDR1 is DFQATT and CDR2 is SNEGSKA in the germline V gene (reference sequence). The CDR3 spans 15 residues. CDR3 nucleotides: TGCAGTGCTAGGGACAGGGGGTCCCCGACCTACGAGCAGTACTTC. It encodes CSARDRGSPTYEQYF.

This clonotype was seen at least ten times. The chain has TRBV5-4 and TRBJ2-3; TRBD2 might be the D (6 bases). Germline CDR1 and CDR2: SGHNT and YYREEE (reference sequence). V was cut by 0 bases and J by 0 bases, with 14 bases left in between. The CDR3 is 17 amino acids. The CDR3 is CASSLGGLMQSTDTQYF. In nucleotides, the CDR3 is TGTGCCAGCAGCTTGGGGGGACTCATGCAAAGCACAGATACGCAGTATTTT.

Many counts were recorded for this clonotype. This rearrangement joins TRBV4-3 to TRBJ2-3, with 8 positions matching TRBD1. Losses at the gene ends were 4 bases for V and 0 bases for J; bases not matched to a gene: 12. Germline V gives CDR1 LGHNA, CDR2 YSLEER. The length of the CDR3 is 18 residues. The CDR3 is CASSLTTPTGASTDTQYF. The CDR3 bases are TGCGCCAGCAGCCTGACTACTCCGACAGGGGCTAGCACAGATACGCAGTATTTT.

In its sample, this clonotype was seen many times. The genes are TRBV11-3 and TRBJ2-5, with D perhaps matching TRBD2 (5 bases). In germline, CDR1 is SGHNT, CDR2 YENEEA. The CDR3 spans 13 residues. With 3 bases removed from V and 2 bases from J, the gap between germline ends came to 7 bases. The CDR3 nucleotides read TGTGCCAGCAGCTTGGAGGAGCAAGAGACCCAGTACTTC. This sequence encodes CASSLEEQETQYF.

There are many counts of this clonotype. The CDR3 region is CASSLPGVAGLGNEQFF. As DNA, the CDR3 is TGTGCCAGCAGTCTACCCGGGGTAGCGGGCCTGGGCAATGAGCAGTTCTTC. The V and J genes are TRBV28 and TRBJ2-1; 7 nucleotides match TRBD2. Germline assignment: CDR1 MDHEN and CDR2 SYDVKM. The CDR3 length is 17 residues. V trimming: 5 bases; J trimming: 6 bases; junction bases outside the gene matches: 16.

In this sample, this clonotype turned up many times. This CDR3 is CASSLNSGTGSGKLFF. In DNA form, the CDR3 reads TGTGCCAGCAGCTTAAATTCTGGGACAGGGAGTGGGAAACTGTTTTTT. This chain uses TRBV7-2 with TRBJ1-4; 9 bases match TRBD1. The CDR3 sequence is 16 residues long. Trimming removed 2 bases from V and 11 bases from J; junction bases left unmatched: 12. CDR1 is SGHTA and CDR2 is FQGNSA in the germline V gene.

Ten or more counts support this clonotype. The rearrangement links TRBV4-1 to TRBJ1-1, with TRBD1 as a possible D gene (6 bases). The CDR3 is made up of 16 amino acids. Germline CDR1 reads MGHRA; CDR2 reads YSYEKL. V lost 2 bases and J lost 4, with 17 bases in between. CDR3 in amino acids: CASSQLSNPRGTEAFF. The CDR3 DNA is TGCGCCAGCAGCCAACTATCCAACCCCAGGGGCACTGAAGCTTTCTTT.

This clonotype was counted ten times or more. This rearrangement joins TRBV28 to TRBJ2-4; D gene unclear. CDR1 MDHEN and CDR2 SYDVKM come from the germline V gene. The V gene lost 4 bases and the J gene lost 7 bases, with 2 bases spanning the gap. CDR3 size: 10 residues. CDR3 sequence (DNA): TGTGCCAGCAGTTCGAACATTCAGTACTTC. Its translation is CASSSNIQYF.

This clonotype was detected ten times or more. The rearrangement uses TRBV6-5 and TRBJ1-4; D is possibly TRBD1 (6 bases). The V end lost 2 bases, the J end lost 0 bases, and 7 bases lay between the germline ends. This CDR3 spans 15 amino acids. Germline CDR1 reads MNHEY; CDR2 reads SVGAGI. The CDR3 loop reads CASSYRGTTNEKLFF. In nucleotides, the CDR3 is TGTGCCAGCAGTTACAGGGGGACAACTAATGAAAAACTGTTTTTT.

The rearrangement links TRBV5-8 to TRBJ1-2; D possibly corresponds to TRBD1 (6 bases). Per germline, CDR1 SGHTS and CDR2 YDEGEE. The ends were cut back, 3 bases at V and 7 bases at J, with 19 bases in the middle. The CDR3 has 15 residues. The DNA for the CDR3 is TGTGCCAGCAGCTGGGGGCAGCCCCAGGTTGGTGGCTACACCTTC. It is translated as CASSWGQPQVGGYTF.

V usage is TRBV28 and J usage is TRBJ2-7, with 14 bases aligning to TRBD2. The CDR3 covers 18 residues. Germline CDR1 and CDR2: MDHEN and SYDVKM. The ends lost 7 bases at V and 0 bases at J; junction bases unmatched: 11. CDR3 in amino acids: CASIWGTSGSPISYEQYF. CDR3 sequence (DNA): TGTGCCAGCATTTGGGGGACTAGCGGGAGTCCGATCTCCTACGAGCAGTACTTC.

This clonotype showed up many times. V gene TRBV20-1 combines with J gene TRBJ1-2, with a weak D call TRBD1 (5 bases). Trimming took 3 bases from V and 1 from J, leaving 15 bases between them. CDR1 DFQATT and CDR2 SNEGSKA come from the germline V gene (reference sequence). The CDR3 sequence is 15 residues long. The DNA of the CDR3 is TGCAGTGCTAGGGCCAAGGACAAATTTAACTATGGCTACACCTTC. Encoded protein: CSARAKDKFNYGYTF.

Ten or more counts support this clonotype. The chain has TRBV6-2 or TRBV6-3 and TRBJ1-5; 8 bases line up with TRBD1. The CDR3 sequence is 15 residues long. The ends lost 6 bases at V and 4 bases at J; junction bases unmatched: 8. CDR1 MNHEY and CDR2 SVGEGT come from the germline V gene. This CDR3 reads CASSPGTGFNQPQHF. CDR3 bases: TGTGCCAGCAGCCCCGGGACAGGCTTTAATCAGCCCCAGCATTTT.

This clonotype was observed many times. One junction end does not reproduce the germline sequence, and a read error may be involved. The rearrangement joins TRBV5-1 to TRBJ2-5; TRBD1 aligns across 9 bases. This CDR3 has 14 residues. The germline V gene encodes CDR1 SGHRS and CDR2 YFSETQ. In DNA form, the CDR3 reads TGTGCCAGCAGCCCGGGACAGGGAGGCGAGACCCAGTACTTC. Translated: CASSPGQGGETQYF.

The gene calls are TRBV28 and TRBJ2-7; D tentatively fits TRBD1 or TRBD2 (5 bases each). V lost 3 bases, J lost 2 bases, and 11 bases lay in between. Germline assignment: CDR1 MDHEN and CDR2 SYDVKM. The CDR3 spans 14 residues. In DNA form, the CDR3 reads TGTGCCAGCAGTTTCGGGGCAGTACCCTACGAGCAGTACTTC. It codes for CASSFGAVPYEQYF.

This clonotype was counted ten times or more. V gene TRBV20-1 combines with J gene TRBJ2-7; 10 positions match TRBD2. In germline, CDR1 is DFQATT, CDR2 SNEGSKA (reference sequence). V trimming: 6 bases; J trimming: 4 bases; junction bases outside the gene matches: 12. The CDR3 length is 15 residues. This CDR3 reads CSATRWASGSYEQYF. CDR3 bases: TGCAGTGCCACACGGTGGGCTAGCGGGAGTTACGAGCAGTACTTC.

In its sample, this clonotype was seen many times. The rearrangement joins TRBV10-3 to TRBJ1-1; tentatively, D is TRBD1 (5 bases). This CDR3 comprises 12 residues. Germline-derived CDR1 and CDR2 are ENHRY and SYGVKD. V shed 8 bases and J shed 5 bases, with 12 bases lying between them. CDR3 sequence: CAIGAGRTEAFF. In DNA, the CDR3 is TGTGCCATCGGGGCCGGAAGAACTGAAGCTTTCTTT.

This clonotype was detected many times. The chain is built from TRBV12-3 or TRBV12-4 and TRBJ2-1; D is perhaps TRBD1 or TRBD2 (5 bases each). The CDR3 is 15 amino acids. V lost 3 bases, J lost 8 bases, and 17 bases lay in between. CDR3 nucleotides: TGTGCCAGCAGTTTTTGGGGACGCTCGGTCGATGAGCAGTTCTTC. Protein sequence: CASSFWGRSVDEQFF.